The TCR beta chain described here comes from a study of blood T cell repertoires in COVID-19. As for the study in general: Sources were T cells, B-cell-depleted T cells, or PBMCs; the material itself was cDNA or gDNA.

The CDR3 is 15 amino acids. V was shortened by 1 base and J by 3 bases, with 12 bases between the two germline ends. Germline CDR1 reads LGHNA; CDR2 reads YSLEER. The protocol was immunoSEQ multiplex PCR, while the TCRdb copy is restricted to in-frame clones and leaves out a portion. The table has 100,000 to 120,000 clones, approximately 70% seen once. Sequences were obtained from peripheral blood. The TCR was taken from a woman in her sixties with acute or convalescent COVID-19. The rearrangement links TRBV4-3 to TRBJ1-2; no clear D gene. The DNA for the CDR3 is TGCGCCAGCAGCCAAGGGAGGGAGCTATACTATGGCTACACCTTC. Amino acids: CASSQGRELYYGYTF.